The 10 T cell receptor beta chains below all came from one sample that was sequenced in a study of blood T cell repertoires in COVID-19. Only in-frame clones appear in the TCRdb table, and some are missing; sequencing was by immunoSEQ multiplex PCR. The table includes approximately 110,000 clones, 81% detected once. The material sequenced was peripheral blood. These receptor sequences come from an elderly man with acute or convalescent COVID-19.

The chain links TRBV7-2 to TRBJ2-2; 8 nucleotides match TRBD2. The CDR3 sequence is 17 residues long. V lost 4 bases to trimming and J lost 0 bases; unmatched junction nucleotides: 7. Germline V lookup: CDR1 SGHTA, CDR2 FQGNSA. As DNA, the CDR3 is TGTGCCAGCAGCTCGTCCTTTAGCGGGACGAACACCGGGGAGCTGTTTTTT. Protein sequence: CASSSSFSGTNTGELFF.

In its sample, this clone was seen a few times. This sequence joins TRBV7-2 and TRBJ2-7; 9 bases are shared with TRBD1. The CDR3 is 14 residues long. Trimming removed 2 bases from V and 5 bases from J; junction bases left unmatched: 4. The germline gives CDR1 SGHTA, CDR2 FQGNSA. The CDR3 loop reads CASSLRDRDHEQYF. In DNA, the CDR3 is TGTGCCAGCAGCTTAAGGGACAGGGACCACGAGCAGTACTTC.

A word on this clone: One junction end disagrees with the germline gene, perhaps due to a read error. The CDR3 DNA sequence: TGTGCCAGCAGTATTACAGGGGCGCGAGTGAAAGGTCCCGCCTTC. Translation gives CASSITGARVKGPAF. The V gene is TRBV7-9, the J gene TRBJ1-2; 7 bases align to TRBD1. The CDR3 contains 15 residues. The V gene's germline CDR1 is SEHNR and CDR2 FQNEAQ (reference sequence).

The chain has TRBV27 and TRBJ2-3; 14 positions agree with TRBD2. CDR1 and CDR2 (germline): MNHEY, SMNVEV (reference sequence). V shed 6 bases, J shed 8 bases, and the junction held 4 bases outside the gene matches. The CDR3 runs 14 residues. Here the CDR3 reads CASRGLAGESTQYF. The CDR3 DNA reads TGTGCCAGCAGGGGACTAGCGGGAGAATCTACGCAGTATTTT.

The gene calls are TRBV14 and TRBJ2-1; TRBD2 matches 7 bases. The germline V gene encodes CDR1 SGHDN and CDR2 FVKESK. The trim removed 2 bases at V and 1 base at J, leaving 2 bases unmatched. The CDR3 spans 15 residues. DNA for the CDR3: TGTGCCAGCAGCCAACCGGGACTATCCTACAATGAGCAGTTCTTC. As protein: CASSQPGLSYNEQFF. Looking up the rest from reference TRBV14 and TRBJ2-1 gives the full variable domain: EAGVTQFPSHSVIEKGQTVTLRCDPISGHDNLYWYRRVMGKEIKFLLHFVKESKQDESGMPNNRFLAERTGGTYSTLKVQPAELEDSGVYFCASSQPGLSYNEQFFGPGTRLTVL.

This CDR3 reads CASSLHRDRGRAYEQYF. The CDR3 nucleotides are TGTGCCAGCAGCCTTCATAGAGACAGGGGCAGAGCCTACGAGCAGTACTTC. This chain joins TRBV6-2 or TRBV6-3 and TRBJ2-7; 8 bases fit TRBD1. The V gene's germline CDR1 is MNHEY and CDR2 SVGEGT. Trimming removed 6 bases from V and 2 bases from J; junction bases left unmatched: 15. The CDR3 spans 17 residues.

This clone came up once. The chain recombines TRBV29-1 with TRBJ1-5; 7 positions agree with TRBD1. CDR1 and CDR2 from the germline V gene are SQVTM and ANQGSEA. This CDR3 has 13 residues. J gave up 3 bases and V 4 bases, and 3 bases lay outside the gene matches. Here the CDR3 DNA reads TGCAGCGTTGTGGGACAGCTCAATCAGCCCCAGCATTTT. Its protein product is CSVVGQLNQPQHF.

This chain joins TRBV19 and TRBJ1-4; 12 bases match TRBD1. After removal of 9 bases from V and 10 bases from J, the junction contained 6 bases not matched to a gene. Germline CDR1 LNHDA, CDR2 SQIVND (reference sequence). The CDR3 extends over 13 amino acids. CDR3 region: CASRDRGQGKLFF. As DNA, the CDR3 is TGTGCCAGCCGGGACAGGGGGCAGGGAAAACTGTTTTTT.

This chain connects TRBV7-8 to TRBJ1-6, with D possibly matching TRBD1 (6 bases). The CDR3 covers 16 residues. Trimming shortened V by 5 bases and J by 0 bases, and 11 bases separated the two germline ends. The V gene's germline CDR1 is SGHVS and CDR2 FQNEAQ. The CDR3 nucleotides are TGTGCCAGCAGCCCACAGGGCTTCTCCTATAATTCACCCCTCCACTTT. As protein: CASSPQGFSYNSPLHF.

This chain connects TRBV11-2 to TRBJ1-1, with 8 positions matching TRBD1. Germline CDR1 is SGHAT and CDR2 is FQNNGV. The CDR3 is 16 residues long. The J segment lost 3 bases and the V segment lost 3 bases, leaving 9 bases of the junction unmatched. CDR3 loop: CASSFPQGAYDTEAFF. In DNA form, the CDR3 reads TGTGCCAGCAGCTTCCCCCAGGGGGCTTACGACACTGAAGCTTTCTTT. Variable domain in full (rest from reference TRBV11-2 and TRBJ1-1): EAGVAQSPRYKIIEKRQSVAFWCNPISGHATLYWYQQILGQGPKLLIQFQNNGVVDDSQLPKDRFSAERLKGVDSTLKIQPAKLEDSAVYLCASSFPQGAYDTEAFFGQGTRLTVV.